This T cell receptor (beta chain) appears in the sequencing data of a study of blood T cells in healthy people across ages. Primed by a sample-barcoded 5' primer and a J-beta primer mix, a second PCR proceeded for 7 to 11 cycles. TCRdb used MiXCR to reprocess the 5' RACE reads, holding one entry per CDR3 protein. The sample shows 710,000 or so distinct CDR3 sequences, roughly 20% of them seen only once. Trimming took 2 bases from V and 8 from J; bases not matched to a gene: 8. From germline, CDR1 is ENHRY and CDR2 SYGVKD. This CDR3 comprises 15 residues. The sequencing sample was made of blood. The V gene is TRBV10-3, the J gene TRBJ1-2; 10 positions match TRBD1. The TCR sequence derives from a man aged 65 to 79 in good health. CDR3 sequence: CAISELAGTGDGYTF. The CDR3 DNA follows: TGTGCCATCAGTGAGCTAGCTGGGACAGGGGACGGCTACACCTTC.